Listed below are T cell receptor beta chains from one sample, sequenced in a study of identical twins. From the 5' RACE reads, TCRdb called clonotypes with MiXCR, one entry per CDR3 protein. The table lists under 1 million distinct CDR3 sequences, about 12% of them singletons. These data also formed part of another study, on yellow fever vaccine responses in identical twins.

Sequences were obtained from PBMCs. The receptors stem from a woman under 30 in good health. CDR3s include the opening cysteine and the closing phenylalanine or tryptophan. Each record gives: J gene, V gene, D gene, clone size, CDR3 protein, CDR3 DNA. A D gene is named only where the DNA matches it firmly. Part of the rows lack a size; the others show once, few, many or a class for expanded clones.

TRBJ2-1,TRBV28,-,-,CASSLLERFNNEQFF,TGTGCCAGCAGTTTATTGGAGCGGTTTAACAATGAGCAGTTCTTC
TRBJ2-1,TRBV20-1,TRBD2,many,CSAQPGLAENEQFF,TGCAGTGCGCAGCCTGGACTAGCGGAAAATGAGCAGTTCTTC
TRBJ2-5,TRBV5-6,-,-,CASSLGAYPVQTQYF,TGTGCCAGCAGCTTGGGTGCTTATCCTGTTCAGACCCAGTACTTC
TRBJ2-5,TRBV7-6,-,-,CASSLAPSRYQETQYF,TGTGCCAGCAGCTTAGCGCCCAGCCGGTACCAAGAGACCCAGTACTTC
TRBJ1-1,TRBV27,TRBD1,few,CASRPGFGTGDTEAFF,TGTGCCAGCAGACCTGGGTTCGGGACAGGGGACACTGAAGCTTTCTTT
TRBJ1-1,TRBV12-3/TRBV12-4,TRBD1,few,CASSQGVVDTEAFF,TGTGCCAGCAGCCAGGGGGTGGTGGACACTGAAGCTTTCTTT
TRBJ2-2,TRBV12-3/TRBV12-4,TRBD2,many,CASSPGLVSTGELFF,TGTGCCAGCAGCCCGGGACTAGTTTCCACCGGGGAGCTGTTTTTT
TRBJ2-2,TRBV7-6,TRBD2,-,CASSFPSGGASGGELFF,TGTGCCAGCAGCTTCCCTAGCGGGGGGGCTTCTGGCGGGGAGCTGTTTTTT
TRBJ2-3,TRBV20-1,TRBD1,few,CSARGDRASTDTQYF,TGCAGTGCTAGGGGGGACAGGGCGAGCACAGATACGCAGTATTTT
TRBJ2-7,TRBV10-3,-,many,CAISETPSHVPYEQYF,TGTGCCATCAGTGAGACCCCGTCACACGTTCCCTACGAGCAGTACTTC
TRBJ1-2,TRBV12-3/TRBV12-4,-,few,CASSLAAEGYGYTF,TGTGCCAGCAGTTTAGCGGCGGAAGGCTATGGCTACACCTTC